This record concerns one T cell receptor (beta chain) sequence. The germline CDR1 and CDR2 sequences are LNHDA and SQIVND (reference sequence). This CDR3 is built from 13 residues. V trimming: 7 bases; J trimming: 7 bases; junction bases outside the gene matches: 6. This sample is drawn from a study of identical twins. Template switching added a universal primer binding site, and final cDNA carried unique molecular identifiers. One entry per CDR3 protein results from TCRdb running MiXCR on the 5' RACE reads. In the table there are some 710,000 distinct CDR3 sequences, roughly 6.2% of which are singletons.

The sequence came from a man between 18 and 29 years old in good health. Sequencing input: naive T cells sorted from blood. The V gene is TRBV19, the J gene TRBJ2-1; 8 bases map to TRBD2. CDR3 in amino acids: CASTSSGRNEQFF. DNA of the CDR3: TGTGCCAGTACCTCCAGCGGGAGAAATGAGCAGTTCTTC.